This T cell receptor (beta chain) appears in the sequencing data of a study of regulatory T cells in long-lasting Graves disease. The study, taken as a whole, reports: Possibly, too few samples lowered accuracy.

The TCR beta library used iRepertoire HTBI primers with Arm-PCR amplification of CDR3. TCRdb itself ran the multiplex PCR reads through MiXCR, one entry per CDR3 protein. The data hold about 470,000 distinct CDR3 sequences, with under 25% observed a single time. A few counts support this clonotype. Its antigen is unknown. Time point in this sample: persistent/refractory GD, antithyroid drugs over 5 years with positive TRAb. Making the TCR library involved RNA that had been extracted from PBMCs. Germline V gives CDR1 SGHAT, CDR2 FQNNGV. The CDR3 covers 15 residues. V lost 1 base and J lost 2, with 9 bases in between.

The clonotype originates from a female donor with Graves disease. Sequences were derived from peripheral blood mononuclear cells (PBMCs), sampled when the disease was refractory, from a patient treated with antithyroid drugs. V and J are TRBV11-2 and TRBJ2-4, with D uncertain. The CDR3 here is CASSLVGMPKNIQYF. DNA of the CDR3: TGTGCCAGCAGCTTAGTAGGGATGCCCAAAAACATTCAGTACTTC.